This record looks at one T cell receptor (beta chain) sequence and its context. The CDR3 is made up of 14 amino acids. V lost 4 bases and J lost 2, with 11 bases in between. Germline CDR1 reads MNHEY; CDR2 reads SVGAGI. This PCR relied on a set of 60 Vbeta primers and 13 Jbeta primers. Only in-frame clones appear in the TCRdb table, and some are missing; sequencing was by immunoSEQ multiplex PCR. Of approximately 140,000 clones in the sample, about 80% were seen once. The sample belongs to a study of cytomegalovirus exposure and HLA in healthy donors. The chain links TRBV6-5 to TRBJ1-1; D is uncertain. Source material: PBMCs. This clonotype was obtained from a boy aged 2 to 10 in good health and CMV-seronegative. The CDR3 DNA follows: TGTGCCAGCAGTTCCACGACTCCTAACACTGAAGCTTTCTTT. This encodes CASSSTTPNTEAFF.